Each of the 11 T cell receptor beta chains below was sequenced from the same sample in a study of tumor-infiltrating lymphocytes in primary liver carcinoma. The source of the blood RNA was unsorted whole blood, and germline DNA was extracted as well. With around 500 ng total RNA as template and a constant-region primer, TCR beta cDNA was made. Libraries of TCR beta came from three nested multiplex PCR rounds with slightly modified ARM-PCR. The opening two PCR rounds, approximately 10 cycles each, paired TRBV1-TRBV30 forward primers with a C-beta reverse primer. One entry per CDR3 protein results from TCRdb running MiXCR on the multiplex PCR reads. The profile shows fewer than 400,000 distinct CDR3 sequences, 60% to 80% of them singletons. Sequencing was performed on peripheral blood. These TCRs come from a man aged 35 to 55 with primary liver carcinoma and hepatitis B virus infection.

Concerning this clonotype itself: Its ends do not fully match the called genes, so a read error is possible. The DNA for the CDR3 is TGTGCCAGCATCCAAGAAACCCGTGCCTTAACTGGGGCCAGCGTCCTGACTTTC. Its translation: CASIQETRALTGASVLTF. The chain is built from TRBV4-2 and TRBJ2-6; tentative D call: TRBD1 (5 bases). This CDR3 region has 18 residues. The germline V gene encodes CDR1 LGHNA and CDR2 YNFKEQ.

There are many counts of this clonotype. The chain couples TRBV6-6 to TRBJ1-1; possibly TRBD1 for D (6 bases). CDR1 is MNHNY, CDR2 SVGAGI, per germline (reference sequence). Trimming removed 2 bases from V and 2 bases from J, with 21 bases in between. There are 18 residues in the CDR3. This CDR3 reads CASSYDPATGTLNTEAFF. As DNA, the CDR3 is TGTGCCAGCAGTTACGATCCCGCAACCGGGACACTAAACACTGAAGCTTTCTTT.

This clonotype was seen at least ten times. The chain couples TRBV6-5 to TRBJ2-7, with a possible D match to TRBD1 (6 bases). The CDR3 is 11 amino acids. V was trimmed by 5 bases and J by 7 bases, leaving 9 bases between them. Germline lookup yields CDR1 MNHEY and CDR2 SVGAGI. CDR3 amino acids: CASSTRGEQYF. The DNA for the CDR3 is TGTGCCAGCAGTACTAGGGGGGAGCAGTACTTC.

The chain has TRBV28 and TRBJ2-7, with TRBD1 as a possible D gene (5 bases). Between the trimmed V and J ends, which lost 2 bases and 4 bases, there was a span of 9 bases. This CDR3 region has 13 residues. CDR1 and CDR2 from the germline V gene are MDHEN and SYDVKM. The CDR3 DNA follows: TGTGCCAGCAGTTTAGGACATTTATACGAGCAGTACTTC. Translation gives CASSLGHLYEQYF.

The CDR3 DNA follows: TGTGCCAGCAGTGCGCCCGGGGGGGTGAACACTGAAGCTTTCTTT. Protein: CASSAPGGVNTEAFF. The rearrangement links TRBV11-2 to TRBJ1-1, with a tentative D call TRBD1 (5 bases). The V gene's germline CDR1 is SGHAT and CDR2 FQNNGV. This CDR3 is 15 amino acids long. Trimming stripped 6 bases from V and 0 bases from J, with 14 bases between.

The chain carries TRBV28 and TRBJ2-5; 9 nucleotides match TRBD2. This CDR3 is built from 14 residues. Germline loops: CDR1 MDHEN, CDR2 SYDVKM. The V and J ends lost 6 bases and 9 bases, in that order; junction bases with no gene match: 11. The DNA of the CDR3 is TGTGCCAGCAGCTCAAGGGCTAGCGGGAATTCCCAGTACTTC. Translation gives CASSSRASGNSQYF.

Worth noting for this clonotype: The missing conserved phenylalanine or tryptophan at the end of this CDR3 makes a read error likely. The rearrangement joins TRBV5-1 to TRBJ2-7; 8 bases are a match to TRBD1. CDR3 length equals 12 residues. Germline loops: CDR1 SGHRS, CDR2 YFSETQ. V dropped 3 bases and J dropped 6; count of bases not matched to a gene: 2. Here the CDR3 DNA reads TGCGCCAGCAGCTATACAGGGGGCGAGCAGTACTTG. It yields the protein CASSYTGGEQYL.

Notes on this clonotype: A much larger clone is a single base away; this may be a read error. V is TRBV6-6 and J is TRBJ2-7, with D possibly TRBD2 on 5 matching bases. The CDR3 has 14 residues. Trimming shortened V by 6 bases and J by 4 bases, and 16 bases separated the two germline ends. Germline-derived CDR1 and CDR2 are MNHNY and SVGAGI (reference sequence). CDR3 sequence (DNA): TGTGCCAGCAGGAACGCGGCGAGAGGGTACGAGCAGTACTTC. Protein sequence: CASRNAARGYEQYF.

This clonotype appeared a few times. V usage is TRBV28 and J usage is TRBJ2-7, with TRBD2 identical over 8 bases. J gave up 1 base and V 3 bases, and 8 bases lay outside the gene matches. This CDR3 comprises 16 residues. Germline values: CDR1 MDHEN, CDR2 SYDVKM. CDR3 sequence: CASSFSPGLVSYEQYF. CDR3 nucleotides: TGTGCCAGCAGTTTCTCTCCGGGACTAGTTTCCTACGAGCAGTACTTC. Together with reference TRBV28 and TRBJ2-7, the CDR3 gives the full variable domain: DVKVTQSSRYLVKRTGEKVFLECVQDMDHENMFWYRQDPGLGLRLIYFSYDVKMKEKGDIPEGYSVSREKKERFSLILESASTNQTSMYLCASSFSPGLVSYEQYFGPGTRLTVT.

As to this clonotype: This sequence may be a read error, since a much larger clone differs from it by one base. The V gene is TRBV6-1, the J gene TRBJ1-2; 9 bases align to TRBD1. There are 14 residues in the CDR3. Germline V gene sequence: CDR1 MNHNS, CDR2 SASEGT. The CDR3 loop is CVSSDLTGGYGYTF. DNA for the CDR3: TGTGTCAGCAGTGACTTGACAGGGGGATACGGCTACACCTTC.

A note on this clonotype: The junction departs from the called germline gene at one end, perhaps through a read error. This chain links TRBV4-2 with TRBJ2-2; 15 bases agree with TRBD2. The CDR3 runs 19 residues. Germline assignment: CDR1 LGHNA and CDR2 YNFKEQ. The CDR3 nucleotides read TGTGCCAGCAACCAAGGTCAGGGACTAGCGGGAGGTGGTACCGGGGAGCTGTTTTTT. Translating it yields CASNQGQGLAGGGTGELFF.